These T cell receptor beta chains were read from a single sample in a study of CD8+CD57+ T cells in acquired aplastic anemia. TCRdb called the reads again in MiXCR, with one record for every CDR3 protein. The sample records about 210,000 distinct CDR3 sequences, approximately 60% being singletons. Sequencing input: sorted CD4+, CD8+, or CD8+CD57+ T cells (not recorded which) from PBMCs. The receptors originated from a human donor in good health. CDR3s include the opening cysteine and the closing phenylalanine or tryptophan. D genes are given only for firm matches. A row's size may be missing; if present it is once, few, many or a size class.

size	V	D	J	DNA	CDR3
many	TRBV11-2	-	TRBJ1-2	TGTGCCAGCAGTTTAGGCCCAGACACGGACGTAAATGGCTACACCTTC	CASSLGPDTDVNGYTF
few	TRBV27	-	TRBJ2-4	TGTGCCAGCAGTCCGGTCGGAGGCATTCAGTACTTC	CASSPVGGIQYF
-	TRBV25-1	TRBD1	TRBJ1-2	TGTGCCATCAGCAGGGGGGCAGCTGGCTACACCTTC	CAISRGAAGYTF
few	TRBV27	-	TRBJ2-1	TGTGCCAGCACAACCTTGCTAGAGGCCCATGAGCAGTTCTTC	CASTTLLEAHEQFF
-	TRBV7-9	-	TRBJ1-2	TGTGCCAGCAGCTCACCCCTGACTAACTATGGCTACACCTTC	CASSSPLTNYGYTF
-	TRBV7-2	-	TRBJ2-7	TGTGCCAGCAGCTTAGCGTCGGTAGGCGAGCAGTACTTC	CASSLASVGEQYF
-	TRBV11-2	-	TRBJ1-2	TGTGCCAGCAGCCTACCGATGGTAGACTATGGCTACACCTTC	CASSLPMVDYGYTF
-	TRBV7-2	TRBD1	TRBJ1-1	TGCGCCAGCAGCCCCCTAGGACAGGGTGGAGCTGAAGCTTTCTTT	CASSPLGQGGAEAFF
-	TRBV9	TRBD1	TRBJ2-3	TGTGCCAGCAGCGGAACAGGGGGAGTGACAGATACGCAGTATTTT	CASSGTGGVTDTQYF
-	TRBV9	TRBD1	TRBJ1-1	TGTGCCAGCAGCGATTGGACAGGGGTTCCTGAAGCTTTCTTT	CASSDWTGVPEAFF
-	TRBV20-1	TRBD2	TRBJ2-3	TGCAGTGCTAGAGATTGGCGGGGGGGGAGCACAGATACGCAGTATTTT	CSARDWRGGSTDTQYF
few	TRBV6-4	-	TRBJ2-5	TGTGCCAGCAGTGCCGGGATTTCATTC	CASSAGISF
-	TRBV6-5	TRBD1	TRBJ1-2	TGTGCCGTTCGGATGACAGGGTCTGGCTACACCTTC	CAVRMTGSGYTF
-	TRBV6-5	-	TRBJ1-6	TGTGCCAGCAGTCCCGGGGTAGGGGATTCACCCCTCCACTTT	CASSPGVGDSPLHF
few	TRBV6-2/TRBV6-3	TRBD2	TRBJ2-1	TGTGCCAGCAGTTACTCTTTAGCGGGGGGCCACCCCCGCTCCTACAATGAGCAGTTCTTC	CASSYSLAGGHPRSYNEQFF
many	TRBV7-3	-	TRBJ2-3	TGTGCCAGCAGCTTACAGGGGGGCGGCACAGATACGCAGTATTTT	CASSLQGGGTDTQYF
many	TRBV7-8	TRBD1	TRBJ2-6	TGTGCCAGCAGCTTAGCAAGACAGGGCTCGGAATCTGGGGCCAACGTCCTGACTTTC	CASSLARQGSESGANVLTF
many	TRBV6-6	TRBD1	TRBJ1-6	TGTGCCAGCAGTGAATCCGGGACAGGGGTTTATTCACCCCTCCACTTT	CASSESGTGVYSPLHF
-	TRBV7-2	TRBD1	TRBJ2-6	TGTGCCAGCAGCTTGCTCCGGGACAGGCTATCTGGGGCCAACGTCCTGACTTTC	CASSLLRDRLSGANVLTF
-	TRBV4-3	TRBD1	TRBJ2-2	TGCGCCAGCAGCTTTGGACAGGGCACCGGGGAGCTGTTTTTT	CASSFGQGTGELFF
-	TRBV24-1	-	TRBJ2-3	TGTGCCACCAGTGACCCAACAGGGTCAGATACGCAGTATTTT	CATSDPTGSDTQYF
-	TRBV13	-	TRBJ2-3	TGTGCCAGCAGCCAACCAGGGGACTACAGCACAGATACGCAGTATTTT	CASSQPGDYSTDTQYF
many	TRBV7-3	-	TRBJ2-1	TGTGCCAGCAGCGCCGTTGGGTCTGGCTACAATGAGCAGTTCTTC	CASSAVGSGYNEQFF
-	TRBV24-1	-	TRBJ2-5	TGTGCCACCAGTGACCCAGGGGAGACCCAGTACTTC	CATSDPGETQYF
-	TRBV24-1	-	TRBJ2-6	TGTGCCACCAGTGGAGAATCTGGGGCCAACGTCCTGACTTTC	CATSGESGANVLTF
-	TRBV19	-	TRBJ2-7	TGTGCCAGTAGTATAGATGGGGCGTACGAGCAGTACTTC	CASSIDGAYEQYF
few	TRBV30	-	TRBJ1-1	TGTGCCTGGAGTGAAGGGGCGGGTGAAGCTTTCTTT	CAWSEGAGEAFF
-	TRBV24-1	TRBD1	TRBJ2-7	TGTGCCACCAGTGACTCAGTCGGGACAGAGAAGGGTAACTACGAGCAGTACTTC	CATSDSVGTEKGNYEQYF
-	TRBV7-2	-	TRBJ2-7	TGTGCCAGCAGCTTCCCCGTCGCGGGAACCCAGAGCGAGCAGTACTTC	CASSFPVAGTQSEQYF
-	TRBV2	TRBD1	TRBJ1-2	TGTGCCACTAAGACAGGGGTTGATGGCTACACCTTC	CATKTGVDGYTF
-	TRBV9	TRBD1	TRBJ2-5	TGTGCCAGTGGGACAGGCGACGAAGAGACCCAGTACTTC	CASGTGDEETQYF
many	TRBV12-3/TRBV12-4	TRBD1	TRBJ1-6	TGTGCCAGCAGTATCCAGGGGGCCAGCTTTTCACCCCTCCACTTT	CASSIQGASFSPLHF
-	TRBV20-1	TRBD2	TRBJ2-3	TGCAGTGCCTTACTGGCGGGGGGTGTAGATACGCAGTATTTT	CSALLAGGVDTQYF
many	TRBV5-1	-	TRBJ1-4	TGCGCCAGCAGCTCGGGAGCGGGGGATGAAAAACTGTTTTTT	CASSSGAGDEKLFF
-	TRBV2	-	TRBJ2-1	TGTGCCAGCAGTGCAGACAATTACAATGAGCAGTTCTTC	CASSADNYNEQFF
once	TRBV15	-	TRBJ2-1	TGTGCCACCAGCAGAGATAAAAGCACCTACAATGAGCAGTTCTTC	CATSRDKSTYNEQFF
-	TRBV10-3	-	TRBJ1-1	TGTGCCAGCAGTGAACTTTTAGGGCAGATAAACACTGAAGCTTTCTTT	CASSELLGQINTEAFF
-	TRBV10-3	TRBD1	TRBJ1-4	TGTGCCATCAGGACAGGGGGGAATGAAAAACTGTTTTTT	CAIRTGGNEKLFF
-	TRBV11-3	TRBD2	TRBJ2-1	TGTGCCAGCAGCTTACGGCCTAGCGGGAGGGCGGGTAATGAGCAGTTCTTC	CASSLRPSGRAGNEQFF
many	TRBV7-9	TRBD1	TRBJ1-1	TGTGCCAGCAGCTTAGGGGGACAGGGTTTGCCTGAAGCTTTCTTT	CASSLGGQGLPEAFF